These 25 T cell receptor beta chains were sequenced from one sample in a study of CD8+CD57+ T cells in acquired aplastic anemia. Patients picked for sequencing had shown CD8+CD57+ cell expansion detected by flow cytometry. Genomic DNA acted as the template from which TCR beta VDJ combination and CDR3 sequence profiling were carried out. One entry per CDR3 protein, called by TCRdb with MiXCR from the reads. The table records about 250,000 distinct CDR3 sequences, approximately 50% of them present only once. The sequencing sample was made of sorted CD4+, CD8+, or CD8+CD57+ T cells (not recorded which) from PBMCs. The source is a human donor with aplastic anemia.

The rearrangement joins TRBV27 to TRBJ2-2; possible D gene TRBD1, 6 bases. The germline V gene has CDR1 MNHEY and CDR2 SMNVEV (reference sequence). The germline V and J ends were trimmed by 8 bases and 0 bases, with 10 bases remaining between them. This CDR3 has 14 residues. CDR3 sequence reads: CASWGRSNTGELFF. CDR3 nucleotides: TGTGCCAGCTGGGGGCGTTCGAACACCGGGGAGCTGTTTTTT.

The table lists this clonotype with many counts. CDR3 loop: CASSLRGEQYF. The DNA for the CDR3 is TGTGCCAGCAGCTTGCGGGGGGAGCAGTACTTC. V and J are TRBV13 and TRBJ2-7; 7 bases align to TRBD2. The germline CDR1 and CDR2 sequences are PRHDT and FYEKMQ (reference sequence). V shed 3 bases and J 7 bases; nucleotides not matched to a gene: 0. CDR3 size: 11 residues.

On this clonotype itself: One base away lies a much larger clone, so this may be a sequencing read error. This rearrangement joins TRBV7-9 to TRBJ1-1; 7 nucleotides align to TRBD1. This CDR3 contains 15 residues. Germline V lookup: CDR1 SEHNR, CDR2 FQNEAQ (reference sequence). For the CDR3, the DNA is TGTGCCAGCAGCCACCCGACAGGGTGGGACACTGAAGCTCTCTTT. Translation: CASSHPTGWDTEALF.

V is TRBV7-9 and J is TRBJ1-2; D is possibly TRBD1 (5 bases). The germline V gene encodes CDR1 SEHNR and CDR2 FQNEAQ (reference sequence). V lost 6 bases and J 7 bases, leaving 12 bases between the germline ends. The CDR3 consists of 12 residues. Here the CDR3 DNA reads TGTGCCAGCAGTTCCGGGACTAGTGGCTACACCTTC. Translation gives CASSSGTSGYTF.

This clonotype was counted at least ten times. The chain employs TRBV16 and TRBJ2-5, with D hard to call. V dropped 0 bases and J dropped 2 bases, with 7 bases sitting between them. CDR3 length: 14 amino acids. CDR1 is KGHSY and CDR2 is FQNENV in the germline V gene. As DNA, the CDR3 is TGTGCCAGCAGCCAATCGACGGAGCAAGAGACCCAGTACTTC. Translation gives CASSQSTEQETQYF. Full variable domain (missing parts from reference TRBV16 and TRBJ2-5): GEEVAQTPKHLVRGEGQKAKLYCAPIKGHSYVFWYQQVLKNEFKFLISFQNENVFDETGMPKERFSAKCLPNSPCSLEIQATKLEDSAVYFCASSQSTEQETQYFGPGTRLLVL.

The rearrangement links TRBV15 to TRBJ1-6; perhaps TRBD1 as D (6 bases). V gave up 1 base and J gave up 4 bases, with 8 bases separating them. CDR1 LNHNV and CDR2 YYDKDF come from the germline V gene (reference sequence). This CDR3 contains 15 residues. CDR3: CATSRGTVYNSPLHF. CDR3 DNA sequence: TGTGCCACCAGCAGAGGGACAGTATATAATTCACCCCTCCACTTT.

This clonotype was detected only once. The chain carries TRBV10-3 and TRBJ1-6, with D unclear. In germline, CDR1 is ENHRY, CDR2 SYGVKD. This CDR3 is built from 13 residues. V lost 7 bases, J lost 8 bases, and 12 bases lay in between. The CDR3 here is CAIKAGVDSPLHF. The CDR3 DNA follows: TGTGCCATCAAAGCCGGGGTTGATTCACCCCTCCACTTT.

The V gene is TRBV6-5, the J gene TRBJ2-7; no firm D call. CDR3 length: 13 residues. Germline lookup yields CDR1 MNHEY and CDR2 SVGAGI. The V gene lost 8 bases and the J gene lost 4 bases, with 15 bases spanning the gap. DNA for the CDR3: TGTGCCAGCTCAGTAAGTGGAAAATACGAGCAGTACTTC. Its protein product is CASSVSGKYEQYF.

This clonotype has ten or more counts. This chain connects TRBV20-1 to TRBJ2-1; 10 bases fit TRBD2. The CDR3 runs to 16 residues. The germline V gene has CDR1 DFQATT and CDR2 SNEGSKA (reference sequence). The J segment lost 5 bases and the V segment lost 0 bases, leaving 7 bases of the junction unmatched. This CDR3 reads CSARDPLAGDNNEQFF. For the CDR3, the DNA is TGCAGTGCTAGAGATCCCCTAGCGGGAGACAACAATGAGCAGTTCTTC.

This clonotype was seen repeatedly, ten times or more. This sequence joins TRBV7-8 and TRBJ1-2; D is ambiguous. The CDR3 loop spans 14 amino acids. Germline values: CDR1 SGHVS, CDR2 FQNEAQ. The V end was cut by 3 bases, the J end by 3 bases, with 11 bases between. CDR3 region: CASSFGHRHYGYTF. CDR3 bases: TGTGCCAGCAGCTTTGGGCACAGACACTATGGCTACACCTTC.

The rearrangement links TRBV18 to TRBJ2-1, with 14 bases fitting TRBD2. Germline V gives CDR1 KGHSH, CDR2 LQKENI. The J segment lost 4 bases and the V segment lost 6 bases, leaving 8 bases of the junction unmatched. This CDR3 has 17 amino acids. CDR3 coding DNA: TGTGCCAGCTCGGCCGGGACTAGCGGGAGTGTGTACAATGAGCAGTTCTTC. It specifies CASSAGTSGSVYNEQFF.

Comments on this clonotype: The germline gene is not matched at one end of the junction; a read error may be the cause. CDR3 in DNA: TGTGCCAGCAGCCGTTGGACAGGGAGCTCCTACGATGAGCAGTTCTTC. Encoded protein: CASSRWTGSSYDEQFF. This chain joins TRBV25-1 and TRBJ2-1; TRBD1 matches 8 bases. The CDR3 spans 16 residues. From germline, CDR1 is MGHDK and CDR2 SYGVNS.

V gene TRBV25-1 combines with J gene TRBJ2-1, with D perhaps matching TRBD2 (5 bases). Trimming left V 2 bases short and J 5 bases short, with 13 bases between. Germline V lookup: CDR1 MGHDK, CDR2 SYGVNS. This CDR3 has 15 amino acids. CDR3 residues: CASSEIMEVDNEQFF. The CDR3 nucleotides are TGTGCCAGCAGTGAAATCATGGAGGTCGACAATGAGCAGTTCTTC.

Here the CDR3 reads CSVVIAGRGYTF. The CDR3 coding sequence is TGCAGCGTTGTGATAGCCGGGCGTGGCTACACCTTC. The chain carries TRBV29-1 and TRBJ1-2; no clear D. CDR1 is SQVTM, CDR2 ANQGSEA, per germline. Trimming removed 4 bases from V and 7 bases from J, with 13 bases in between. This CDR3 is built from 12 residues.

This clonotype was counted a single time. This may arise from a read error, as a much more abundant clone is one base away. The chain employs TRBV5-1 and TRBJ2-7; D gene unclear. Looked up from germline, CDR1 is SGHRS and CDR2 is YFSETQ. The CDR3 sequence is 14 residues long. CDR3 nucleotide sequence: TGCGCCAGCAGCCCCCCTGATCTCTGGTACGAGCTGTACTTC. This sequence encodes CASSPPDLWYELYF.

For this clonotype: The junction departs from the called germline gene at one end, perhaps through a read error. V and J are TRBV9 and TRBJ2-2; perhaps TRBD2 as D (5 bases). The CDR3 contains 15 residues. Germline values: CDR1 SGDLS, CDR2 YYNGEE. CDR3 nucleotides: TGTGCCAGCAGCGCAGCTTCCAAGAACACCGGGGAGCTGTTTTTC. It is translated as CASSAASKNTGELFF.

This clonotype was seen a few times. The chain couples TRBV25-1 to TRBJ1-2; D is unclear. The V gene's germline CDR1 is MGHDK and CDR2 SYGVNS. The V and J ends lost 2 bases and 2 bases respectively, with 9 bases between them. The CDR3 covers 14 residues. This CDR3 reads CASSENFLNYGYTF. The CDR3 DNA sequence: TGTGCCAGCAGTGAAAATTTCCTCAACTATGGCTACACCTTC.

This clonotype was detected ten times or more. This chain connects TRBV20-1 to TRBJ2-1, with 7 bases that match TRBD2. This CDR3 region has 14 residues. V gave up 1 base and J gave up 3 bases; unmatched junction bases: 3. The germline CDR1 and CDR2 sequences are DFQATT and SNEGSKA (reference sequence). For the CDR3, the DNA is TGCAGTGCTAGAGTGGGGGGGAACTACAATGAGCAGTTCTTC. Protein product: CSARVGGNYNEQFF.

The chain links TRBV7-2 to TRBJ2-5; D is uncertain. V gave up 6 bases and J gave up 3 bases, with 8 bases separating them. Germline V gene data show CDR1 as SGHTA and CDR2 as FQGNSA. This CDR3 comprises 12 residues. The CDR3 DNA reads TGTGCCAGCAGTCCCACGAAAGAGACCCAGTACTTC. As protein: CASSPTKETQYF. Together with reference TRBV7-2 and TRBJ2-5, the CDR3 gives the full variable domain: GAGVSQSPSNKVTEKGKDVELRCDPISGHTALYWYRQSLGQGLEFLIYFQGNSAPDKSGLPSDRFSAERTGGSVSTLTIQRTQQEDSAVYLCASSPTKETQYFGPGTRLLVL.

The chain recombines TRBV25-1 with TRBJ2-7, with 12 bases that match TRBD2. CDR1 and CDR2 from the germline V gene are MGHDK and SYGVNS. The V gene end was trimmed by 5 bases and the J gene end by 6 bases; junction bases not matched to a gene: 11. CDR3 length equals 16 residues. CDR3 bases: TGTGCCAGCAGTAGACCAGGGACTAGCGGGCCCTCCGAGCAGTACTTC. Translation gives CASSRPGTSGPSEQYF.

The V and J genes are TRBV27 and TRBJ1-3; D not resolved. With 5 bases removed from V and 1 base from J, the gap between germline ends came to 6 bases. The CDR3 has 13 residues. Germline CDR1 reads MNHEY; CDR2 reads SMNVEV (reference sequence). CDR3 protein: CASSGLSGNTIYF. The CDR3 DNA is TGTGCCAGCAGTGGGTTATCTGGAAACACCATATATTTT.

This clonotype was picked up a small number of times. A clone one base away is much larger, so this may be a read error. The conserved closing phenylalanine or tryptophan is absent in this CDR3, likely reflecting a read error. This chain uses TRBV5-1 with TRBJ2-7, with TRBD1 matching over 9 bases. CDR1 SGHRS and CDR2 YFSETQ come from the germline V gene. The CDR3 covers 13 residues. J gave up 6 bases and V 4 bases, and 5 bases lay outside the gene matches. CDR3 sequence reads: CASSGDRVREQYL. CDR3 coding DNA: TGCGCCAGCAGCGGGGACAGGGTACGCGAGCAGTACCTC.

The chain couples TRBV24-1 to TRBJ1-2; TRBD1 is a possible D gene (6 bases). Trimming shortened V by 5 bases and J by 2 bases, and 14 bases separated the two germline ends. Germline-derived CDR1 and CDR2 are KGHDR and SFDVKD. There are 15 residues in the CDR3. The DNA of the CDR3 is TGTGCCACCAGTGGCCCGGGGGCGTCCAACTATGGCTACACCTTC. This codes for CATSGPGASNYGYTF.

The chain recombines TRBV7-6 with TRBJ2-5, with 8 bases lining up with TRBD2. CDR3 length: 16 residues. The germline V gene has CDR1 SGHVS and CDR2 FNYEAQ. J lost 1 base, V lost 6 bases, and 10 bases had no gene match. CDR3 region: CASSPSTSGSQETQYF. CDR3 DNA sequence: TGTGCCAGCAGTCCTAGCACTAGCGGAAGCCAAGAGACCCAGTACTTC.

V and J are TRBV20-1 and TRBJ2-1; TRBD1 or TRBD2 may be the D gene (5 bases each). Germline V gives CDR1 DFQATT, CDR2 SNEGSKA (reference sequence). Trimming stripped 4 bases from V and 7 bases from J, with 17 bases between. This CDR3 has 14 residues. CDR3 nucleotide sequence: TGCAGTGCTAACCGGGACCTCTCTGGGAATGAGCAGTTCTTC. This gives the protein CSANRDLSGNEQFF.